Presented here are 26 T cell receptor beta chains from one specimen sequenced in a study of blood T cells in healthy people across ages. The authors ran a second PCR of 7 to 11 cycles using a sample-barcoded 5' primer and a J-beta primer mix. TCRdb re-called the 5' RACE reads with MiXCR, one entry per CDR3 protein. The sample includes fewer than 900,000 distinct CDR3 sequences, roughly 47% seen only once; the top ten take 20% to 25%. The material sequenced was blood. The receptors were sampled from a woman aged 55 to 70 in good health.

This clonotype has just a few counts. This rearrangement joins TRBV2 to TRBJ2-3; 9 bases line up with TRBD2. Unmatched junction bases numbered 14, after V lost 7 bases and J lost 0 bases. Looked up from germline, CDR1 is SNHLY and CDR2 is FYNNEI. This CDR3 has 18 amino acids. The CDR3 loop is CASKTSGSRQGSTDTQYF. In DNA form, the CDR3 reads TGTGCCAGCAAAACTAGCGGGTCTCGGCAAGGGAGCACAGATACGCAGTATTTT.

The CDR3 coding sequence is TGTGCCATCGGGAGTCGGCAAGAGACCCAGTACTTC. Its protein product is CAIGSRQETQYF. The genes are TRBV10-3 and TRBJ2-5; D possibly corresponds to TRBD2 (5 bases). Per the germline V gene, CDR1 is ENHRY and CDR2 is SYGVKD. The CDR3 consists of 12 residues. V lost 8 bases and J lost 2, with 9 bases in between.

CDR3 coding DNA: TGTGCCAGCAGCTCGGGGGTATGGACTAGCGGGGGATCGGAGACCCAGTACTTC. Translating it yields CASSSGVWTSGGSETQYF. The rearrangement uses TRBV7-2 and TRBJ2-5, with 13 bases that match TRBD2. The V and J ends lost 4 bases and 5 bases, in that order; junction bases with no gene match: 13. The CDR3 runs 18 residues. Germline V gives CDR1 SGHTA, CDR2 FQGNSA.

This clonotype appeared many times. The CDR3 loop reads CASTNSPGTGIGSYNEQFF. CDR3 DNA: TGTGCCAGCACCAACTCACCCGGGACAGGGATAGGGAGCTACAATGAGCAGTTCTTC. The genes are TRBV6-1 and TRBJ2-1, with 9 positions matching TRBD1. The CDR3 covers 19 residues. Trimming took 7 bases from V and 3 from J; bases not matched to a gene: 19. Germline V CDR1 and CDR2: MNHNS, SASEGT.

This clonotype was detected once. This sequence joins TRBV6-2 or TRBV6-3 and TRBJ2-5; D is unresolved. Germline V gives CDR1 MNHEY, CDR2 SVGEGT. Deletions cut 0 bases from V and 11 bases from J, with 16 bases between. This CDR3 contains 14 residues. Here the CDR3 reads CASSYSNKLKKQYF. The CDR3 nucleotides read TGTGCCAGCAGTTACTCTAACAAGCTTAAAAAGCAGTACTTC.

The chain recombines TRBV24-1 with TRBJ2-6; 7 bases map to TRBD1. Germline values: CDR1 KGHDR, CDR2 SFDVKD. The CDR3 sequence is 16 residues long. The trim removed 2 bases at V and 1 base at J, leaving 1 base unmatched. This CDR3 reads CATSDSQGSGANVLTF. CDR3 DNA: TGTGCCACCAGTGATTCACAGGGGTCTGGGGCCAACGTCCTGACTTTC.

This clonotype was found a few times. The chain combines TRBV20-1 with TRBJ2-3; TRBD2 agrees at 9 bases. J lost 14 bases, V lost 2 bases, and 11 bases had no gene match. Germline V gives CDR1 DFQATT, CDR2 SNEGSKA (reference sequence). The CDR3 has 13 amino acids. In DNA form, the CDR3 reads TGCAGTGCTAGATTAGCGGGAGCCCCCAACGCGTATTTT. Translation: CSARLAGAPNAYF.

This clonotype was seen just once. This chain links TRBV12-3 or TRBV12-4 with TRBJ1-5, with TRBD1 identical over 7 bases. The CDR3 contains 15 residues. V was clipped by 4 bases and J by 3 bases; unmatched bases: 6. CDR3 coding DNA: TGTGCCAGCAGTTGGGGGACAGAACCCAATCAGCCCCAGCATTTT. Amino acids: CASSWGTEPNQPQHF.

The chain combines TRBV12-3 or TRBV12-4 with TRBJ1-2; no clear D gene. The CDR3 loop spans 13 amino acids. V shed 0 bases and J shed 6 bases, with 8 bases lying between them. CDR3 DNA sequence: TGTGCCAGCAGTTTAGCAGGGAGCCATGGCTACACCTTC. Translating it yields CASSLAGSHGYTF.

The chain couples TRBV12-3 or TRBV12-4 to TRBJ2-1; D call uncertain. Trimming shortened V by 10 bases and J by 7 bases, and 11 bases separated the two germline ends. The CDR3 has 11 amino acids. CDR3 nucleotides: TGTGCCAACAGAGACCAGAATGAGCAGTTCTTC. Translating gives CANRDQNEQFF.

This clonotype has a handful of counts. The V gene is TRBV2, the J gene TRBJ1-1, with D uncertain. Trimming stripped 2 bases from V and 1 base from J, with 11 bases between. The CDR3 has 15 residues. In germline, CDR1 is SNHLY, CDR2 FYNNEI. The CDR3 protein is CASSEWEFRNTEAFF. CDR3 nucleotides: TGTGCCAGCAGTGAATGGGAGTTTCGGAACACTGAAGCTTTCTTT.

This clonotype was seen once. A read error may produce the germline difference seen at one junction end. The chain uses TRBV27 and TRBJ2-3; D unresolved. Germline V lookup: CDR1 MNHEY, CDR2 SMNVEV (reference sequence). The CDR3 length is 14 residues. The CDR3 sequence is CASSVSTNTDTQYF. Here the CDR3 DNA reads TGTGCCAGCAGTGTATCGACCAACACAGATACGCAGTATTTT.

The rearrangement joins TRBV7-2 to TRBJ2-5; D might be TRBD1 (6 bases). Germline loops: CDR1 SGHTA, CDR2 FQGNSA. Trimming left V 4 bases short and J 11 bases short, with 23 bases between. This CDR3 contains 15 residues. The CDR3 protein is CASSSTTMGAYEQYF. CDR3 nucleotide sequence: TGTGCCAGCAGCTCCACTACCATGGGGGCTTATGAGCAGTACTTC.

The chain couples TRBV20-1 to TRBJ2-5; 10 bases line up with TRBD2. V lost 2 bases, J lost 5 bases, and 5 bases stayed unmatched. The CDR3 contains 14 residues. The germline V gene has CDR1 DFQATT and CDR2 SNEGSKA (reference sequence). CDR3 coding DNA: TGCAGTGCTAGACCCAGCGGGGGGGCGGAGACCCAGTACTTC. Its protein product is CSARPSGGAETQYF.

This sequence joins TRBV19 and TRBJ2-7; D call uncertain. The germline V gene has CDR1 LNHDA and CDR2 SQIVND (reference sequence). This CDR3 comprises 13 residues. Trimming removed 5 bases at V and 7 bases at J, with 15 bases between. Here the CDR3 reads CASSARTASEQYF. CDR3 DNA sequence: TGTGCCAGTAGTGCACGGACCGCGTCAGAGCAGTACTTC.

The table lists this clonotype with a count of one. V gene TRBV7-9 combines with J gene TRBJ2-7; the match to TRBD1 covers 8 bases. The germline gives CDR1 SEHNR, CDR2 FQNEAQ (reference sequence). The CDR3 length is 15 residues. Losses at the gene ends were 4 bases for V and 6 bases for J; bases not matched to a gene: 11. Written as DNA, the CDR3 is TGTGCCAGCAGCTCCCCCTTCGGACAGGGAGGCGAGCAGTACTTC. Translating gives CASSSPFGQGGEQYF.

A few counts support this clonotype. The genes are TRBV6-5 and TRBJ2-7; 9 bases match TRBD1. The CDR3 is 13 amino acids. Germline V CDR1 and CDR2: MNHEY, SVGAGI. V was clipped by 5 bases and J by 2 bases; unmatched bases: 1. CDR3 amino acids: CASSNRGPYEQYF. The CDR3 DNA is TGTGCCAGCAGTAACAGGGGGCCCTACGAGCAGTACTTC.

This clonotype was seen just once. This may arise from a read error, as a much more abundant clone is one base away. The V and J genes are TRBV10-3 and TRBJ2-1; 13 bases align to TRBD2. Germline V gene data show CDR1 as ENHRY and CDR2 as SYGVKD. V shed 0 bases, J shed 13 bases, and the junction held 12 bases outside the gene matches. This CDR3 contains 17 residues. CDR3 residues: CAISESPGLAGLETQFF. The CDR3 bases are TGTGCCATCAGTGAGTCTCCGGGACTAGCGGGGTTGGAGACCCAGTTCTTC.

Remarks on this clonotype: This could be a read error, since a much larger clone is one nucleotide away. The CDR3 nucleotides read TGTGCCAGCAGCGGGAGCGAACAAGAGACCCAGTACTTC. It translates to CASSGSEQETQYF. This chain uses TRBV7-2 with TRBJ2-5; maybe TRBD2 (5 bases). V lost 5 bases, J lost 2 bases, and 9 bases lay in between. CDR3 length: 13 amino acids. The germline V gene encodes CDR1 SGHTA and CDR2 FQGNSA.

V gene TRBV6-1 combines with J gene TRBJ1-2, with D possibly being TRBD1 (5 bases). Germline V gene lookup returns CDR1 MNHNS and CDR2 SASEGT. The CDR3 is 14 amino acids. Trimming removed 1 base at V and 5 bases at J, with 11 bases between. The CDR3 protein is CASSEVWGGYGYTF. CDR3 DNA sequence: TGTGCCAGCAGTGAAGTATGGGGCGGGTATGGCTACACCTTC.

The V call is TRBV12-3 or TRBV12-4, the J call TRBJ2-3, with no clear D. This CDR3 region has 12 residues. V lost 6 bases to trimming and J lost 11 bases, with 15 bases between them. CDR3: CASSVRADVQYF. CDR3 bases: TGTGCCAGCAGCGTGAGAGCAGATGTGCAGTATTTT.

This chain connects TRBV6-4 to TRBJ2-1, with D unclear. This CDR3 has 15 residues. Trimming left V 2 bases short and J 10 bases short, with 18 bases between. The germline V gene has CDR1 MRHNA and CDR2 SNTAGT. The DNA of the CDR3 is TGTGCCAGCAGTGACGATGGTACTTCCAGTCCCGAGCAGTTCTTC. The encoded protein is CASSDDGTSSPEQFF.

In its sample, this clonotype was seen once. This chain joins TRBV12-3 or TRBV12-4 and TRBJ1-4; TRBD1 agrees at 9 bases. With V trimmed by 5 bases and J by 10 bases, 11 bases remained unmatched. This CDR3 contains 15 residues. Here the CDR3 reads CASSPEGQGIVKLFF. CDR3 coding DNA: TGTGCCAGCAGTCCGGAGGGACAGGGTATCGTAAAACTGTTTTTT.

V gene TRBV20-1 combines with J gene TRBJ2-1; tentatively, D is TRBD2 (5 bases). Trimming pared 1 base from V and 5 bases from J, leaving 15 bases between. The CDR3 contains 15 residues. Looked up from germline, CDR1 is DFQATT and CDR2 is SNEGSKA (reference sequence). The chain's CDR3 is CSARVLGTGNNEQFF. The CDR3 DNA reads as TGCAGTGCTAGAGTCCTCGGCACCGGGAACAATGAGCAGTTCTTC.

The gene calls are TRBV27 and TRBJ2-7, with D possibly being TRBD2 (5 bases). The CDR3 covers 16 residues. Trimming shortened V by 0 bases and J by 2 bases, and 14 bases separated the two germline ends. Germline V gene data show CDR1 as MNHEY and CDR2 as SMNVEV (reference sequence). The CDR3 loop reads CASSLSPSDGTYEQYF. CDR3 sequence (DNA): TGTGCCAGCAGTTTATCTCCGAGCGACGGGACCTACGAGCAGTACTTC.

This clonotype turned up a few times. The rearrangement links TRBV4-2 to TRBJ1-1; 7 bases line up with TRBD1. The junction had 5 bases not matched to a gene; V was cut back by 0 bases and J by 4 bases. Germline CDR1 and CDR2: LGHNA and YNFKEQ. The CDR3 spans 15 residues. The CDR3 bases are TGTGCCAGCAGCCAAGATCTGGGACAGACCACTGAAGCTTTCTTT. It yields the protein CASSQDLGQTTEAFF.